The sequence of this T cell receptor (beta chain) was determined in a study of T cell responses to AZD1222 COVID-19 vaccine. As to this clone: Its specificity is not known.

Germline lookup yields CDR1 SQVTM and CDR2 ANQGSEA. The CDR3 totals 12 residues. The V gene end was trimmed by 3 bases and the J gene end by 8 bases; junction bases not matched to a gene: 4. Second-dose groups at about 4 or about 12 weeks were pooled. Whole-study findings and limits: CD4 TCRs associated with vaccination spanned spike, dominating at 160-218 and 743-854. Among spike-specific TCRs, nearly half reportedly target unmutated variant regions.

This table comes from immunoSEQ multiplex PCR, and its TCRdb copy is limited to in-frame clones, with some not included. Among 160,000 or so clones, roughly 90% were seen once, and the ten largest hold around 4.5%. The chain employs TRBV29-1 and TRBJ2-1; TRBD2 agrees at 7 bases. The receptor was derived from an adult who received the AZD1222 COVID-19 vaccine. Here the sequenced sample was peripheral blood, taken 28 days after the second AZD1222 dose. The CDR3 coding sequence is TGCAGCGTTGACGGGGCGGGGGATGAGCAGTTCTTC. This gives the protein CSVDGAGDEQFF.